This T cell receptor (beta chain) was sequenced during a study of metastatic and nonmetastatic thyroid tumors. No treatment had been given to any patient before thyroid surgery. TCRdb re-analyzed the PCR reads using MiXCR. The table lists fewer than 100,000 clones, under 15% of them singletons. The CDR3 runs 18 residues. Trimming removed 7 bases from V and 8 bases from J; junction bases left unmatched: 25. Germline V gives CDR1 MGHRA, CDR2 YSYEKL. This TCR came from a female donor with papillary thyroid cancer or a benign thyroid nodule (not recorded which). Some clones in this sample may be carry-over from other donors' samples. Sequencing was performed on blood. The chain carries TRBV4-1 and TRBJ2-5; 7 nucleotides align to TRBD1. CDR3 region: CASIQTLAGTDSLVTQYF. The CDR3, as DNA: TGCGCCAGCATCCAGACCTTGGCCGGGACAGATTCTCTGGTTACCCAGTACTTC.